The 22 T cell receptor beta chains below were found in one sample sequenced in a study of Ad26.COV2.S vaccination and SARS-CoV-2 variants. TCRdb's copy holds only in-frame clones and misses some; the assay was immunoSEQ multiplex PCR. The sample yields 350,000 to 450,000 clones, 70% to 90% seen once. Treatment in this sample: roughly 20 received Ad26.COV2.S at low or high dose, single or two shots; about 5 received placebo; per-sample allocation not given. Sampling happened 63 days after the first vaccine or placebo injection. The sequences come from peripheral blood, collected in a trial of Ad26.COV2.S vaccine versus placebo. The origin of the receptors is a person aged 18 to 59 who received the Ad26.COV2.S COVID-19 vaccine or a placebo.

V gene TRBV29-1 combines with J gene TRBJ2-7; possibly TRBD2 for D (5 bases). Germline V gene lookup returns CDR1 SQVTM and CDR2 ANQGSEA. V lost 7 bases to trimming and J lost 0 bases, with 19 bases between them. This CDR3 has 15 residues. The CDR3 bases are TGCAGCGCCGGAGGTCGGACTGGAAGCTCCTACGAGCAGTACTTC. It codes for CSAGGRTGSSYEQYF.

The V gene is TRBV3-1 (or the pseudogene TRBV3-2), the J gene TRBJ2-7; 8 nucleotides align to TRBD1. Germline assignment: CDR1 LGHDT and CDR2 YNNKEL (reference sequence). Trimming at V came to 3 bases and at J to 4 bases, leaving 8 bases not matched to a gene. This CDR3 has 15 residues. The CDR3 spells CASSQGTGGWYEQYF. CDR3 in DNA: TGTGCCAGCAGCCAGGGGACAGGTGGGTGGTACGAGCAGTACTTC.

For this clone: The sample has other DNA sequences that encode this CDR3 too. The gene calls are TRBV28 and TRBJ1-1; D unresolved. Germline assignment: CDR1 MDHEN and CDR2 SYDVKM. The CDR3 extends over 13 amino acids. Trimming removed 3 bases from V and 1 base from J, with 6 bases in between. CDR3 sequence (DNA): TGTGCCAGCAGTTTGGGCGGGAACACTGAAGCTTTCTTT. Amino acids: CASSLGGNTEAFF. The full variable domain, rest sourced from reference TRBV28 and TRBJ1-1, is DVKVTQSSRYLVKRTGEKVFLECVQDMDHENMFWYRQDPGLGLRLIYFSYDVKMKEKGDIPEGYSVSREKKERFSLILESASTNQTSMYLCASSLGGNTEAFFGQGTRLTVV.

The sample holds one count of this clone. The missing conserved phenylalanine or tryptophan at the end of this CDR3 makes a read error likely. This chain joins TRBV6-6 and TRBJ1-6, with D possibly being TRBD1 (5 bases). This CDR3 contains 15 residues. Germline V gene sequence: CDR1 MNHNY, CDR2 SVGAGI (reference sequence). The V and J ends lost 6 bases and 7 bases respectively, with 16 bases between them. CDR3 sequence (DNA): TGTGCCAGCAGCTGGGGCAGGGAAGGCAATTCACCCCTCCACCTT. This translates into CASSWGREGNSPLHL.

J is TRBJ2-7 and V is TRBV5-1, with 12 bases lining up with TRBD1. This CDR3 region has 17 residues. V lost 2 bases to trimming and J lost 7 bases; unmatched junction nucleotides: 13. Germline V gene data show CDR1 as SGHRS and CDR2 as YFSETQ. The CDR3 here is CASSLNPTGQGALEQYF. The CDR3 nucleotides read TGCGCCAGCAGCTTAAATCCCACGGGACAGGGGGCACTGGAGCAGTACTTC.

The chain couples TRBV6-6 to TRBJ2-5; D not resolved. Trimming cost V 7 bases and J 5 bases, with 11 bases left between them. Germline V gene lookup returns CDR1 MNHNY and CDR2 SVGAGI (reference sequence). The CDR3 runs 12 residues. As DNA, the CDR3 is TGTGCCAGCACCGACGTTCAGGAGACCCAGTACTTC. This encodes CASTDVQETQYF.

The V gene is TRBV6-5, the J gene TRBJ2-7; TRBD1 agrees at 9 bases. This CDR3 region has 15 residues. After removal of 2 bases from V and 3 bases from J, the junction contained 5 bases not matched to a gene. Germline V gives CDR1 MNHEY, CDR2 SVGAGI. CDR3 amino acids: CASSYGGTGFYEQYF. CDR3 DNA sequence: TGTGCCAGCAGTTACGGTGGGACAGGGTTCTACGAGCAGTACTTC.

The chain has TRBV9 and TRBJ2-5; tentatively, D is TRBD2 (5 bases). V lost 4 bases, J lost 1 base, and 11 bases lay in between. The CDR3 runs 14 residues. Germline-derived CDR1 and CDR2 are SGDLS and YYNGEE. The CDR3 reads CASSPGRGQETQYF. CDR3 sequence (DNA): TGTGCCAGCAGCCCCGGCCGGGGCCAAGAGACCCAGTACTTC. Combining the CDR3 with reference TRBV9 and TRBJ2-5 gives the whole variable domain DSGVTQTPKHLITATGQRVTLRCSPRSGDLSVYWYQQSLDQGLQFLIQYYNGEERAKGNILERFSAQQFPDLHSELNLSSLELGDSALYFCASSPGRGQETQYFGPGTRLLVL.

The V call is TRBV14, the J call TRBJ2-1, with D hard to call. From germline, CDR1 is SGHDN and CDR2 FVKESK. The ends were cut back, 4 bases at V and 12 bases at J, with 13 bases in the middle. The CDR3 extends over 12 amino acids. The CDR3, as DNA: TGTGCCAGCAGCCGCAATGGTATTGGGCAGTTCTTC. Translated: CASSRNGIGQFF.

J is TRBJ1-2 and V is TRBV5-4; D is unresolved. V lost 4 bases and J 5 bases, leaving 12 bases between the germline ends. Germline lookup yields CDR1 SGHNT and CDR2 YYREEE (reference sequence). The CDR3 totals 13 residues. The CDR3 reads CASSLEDWYGYTF. The CDR3 DNA sequence: TGTGCCAGCAGCCTCGAGGATTGGTATGGCTACACCTTC.

A single count supports this clone. The chain joins TRBV4-3 to TRBJ1-5; 10 bases align to TRBD1. CDR1 is LGHNA, CDR2 YSLEER, per germline. The CDR3 totals 17 residues. V was pared by 1 base and J by 3 bases, with 6 bases of the junction left unmatched. The CDR3 DNA is TGCGCCAGCAGCCAAGCATCCGGGACAGGGGACAATCAGCCCCAGCATTTT. Translating gives CASSQASGTGDNQPQHF.

The chain uses TRBV3-1 (or the pseudogene TRBV3-2) and TRBJ2-1; D may be TRBD2 (5 bases). V was clipped by 5 bases and J by 6 bases, with 20 bases between them. The germline V gene has CDR1 LGHDT and CDR2 YNNKEL (reference sequence). This CDR3 spans 16 amino acids. This CDR3 is CASSSWTASLSNEQFF. CDR3 nucleotides: TGTGCCAGCAGCTCGTGGACTGCGTCGTTGTCCAATGAGCAGTTCTTC.

V is TRBV6-5 and J is TRBJ1-2, with unresolved D. CDR1 and CDR2 from the germline V gene are MNHEY and SVGAGI. The CDR3 totals 15 residues. V lost 0 bases and J lost 4, with 12 bases in between. CDR3 in DNA: TGTGCCAGCAGTTACTCCTATGGACCGCGCTATGGCTACACCTTC. Residues: CASSYSYGPRYGYTF.

Concerning this clone itself: Other nucleotide sequences from this sample produce the same CDR3. The chain combines TRBV7-8 with TRBJ2-7; the match to TRBD2 covers 11 bases. The CDR3 covers 14 residues. The V and J ends lost 3 bases and 4 bases, in that order; junction bases with no gene match: 2. Looked up from germline, CDR1 is SGHVS and CDR2 is FQNEAQ. CDR3 coding DNA: TGTGCCAGCAGCTTGGGACTAGCGGATTACGAGCAGTACTTC. It encodes CASSLGLADYEQYF.

The rearrangement uses TRBV4-1 and TRBJ1-1; D not resolved. The CDR3 has 17 residues. Germline V gives CDR1 MGHRA, CDR2 YSYEKL. V lost 3 bases, J lost 1 base, and 18 bases lay in between. CDR3 residues: CASSHIGLLRKNTEAFF. Here the CDR3 DNA reads TGCGCCAGCAGCCATATAGGACTTCTAAGGAAGAACACTGAAGCTTTCTTT.

J is TRBJ1-5 and V is TRBV6-1; a possible D gene is TRBD1 (5 bases). Germline lookup yields CDR1 MNHNS and CDR2 SASEGT. V gave up 2 bases and J gave up 1 base, with 12 bases separating them. The CDR3 spans 16 residues. Here the CDR3 DNA reads TGTGCCAGCAGTGAACTACGGGGGGGAAGCAATCAGCCCCAGCATTTT. As protein: CASSELRGGSNQPQHF.

The V gene is TRBV5-4, the J gene TRBJ2-3; D perhaps matches TRBD2 (6 bases). Germline CDR1 is SGHNT and CDR2 is YYREEE (reference sequence). The CDR3 length is 13 residues. V lost 9 bases to trimming and J lost 6 bases, with 17 bases between them. The CDR3 DNA follows: TGTGCCACCTGGGTGCTAGGGAGGGATACGCAGTATTTT. Amino acids: CATWVLGRDTQYF.

This rearrangement joins TRBV27 to TRBJ2-1; D perhaps matches TRBD2 (6 bases). Trimming took off 9 bases at V and 2 bases at J, with 17 bases between the two ends. The CDR3 runs to 15 residues. From germline, CDR1 is MNHEY and CDR2 SMNVEV (reference sequence). CDR3: CASHSLGGTYNEQFF. The CDR3 DNA reads TGTGCCAGTCATTCCCTCGGGGGTACCTACAATGAGCAGTTCTTC.

The J gene is TRBJ2-2, the V gene TRBV6-5, with TRBD2 as a possible D gene (6 bases). The CDR3 totals 15 residues. V was trimmed by 4 bases and J by 5 bases, leaving 14 bases between them. Germline V gives CDR1 MNHEY, CDR2 SVGAGI. CDR3 in amino acids: CASSFEGGGTGELFF. The CDR3, as DNA: TGTGCCAGCAGTTTTGAGGGAGGTGGGACCGGGGAGCTGTTTTTT.

The chain recombines TRBV24-1 with TRBJ1-1; D unresolved. The V gene lost 5 bases and the J gene lost 0 bases, with 9 bases spanning the gap. Germline assignment: CDR1 KGHDR and CDR2 SFDVKD. The length of the CDR3 is 14 residues. The CDR3 bases are TGTGCCACCAGTGCAGCGGGGATGAACACTGAAGCTTTCTTT. It yields the protein CATSAAGMNTEAFF.

V and J are TRBV7-2 and TRBJ2-7, with D uncertain. Germline V gene data show CDR1 as SGHTA and CDR2 as FQGNSA. The CDR3 has 13 residues. Between the trimmed V and J ends, which lost 5 bases and 3 bases, there was a span of 11 bases. The chain's CDR3 is CASSPPYLYEQYF. The CDR3 nucleotides are TGTGCCAGCAGCCCGCCCTATCTCTACGAGCAGTACTTC.

This CDR3 reads CASSLDQVAGNEQFF. The CDR3 bases are TGTGCCAGCAGCTTAGATCAGGTAGCGGGGAATGAGCAGTTCTTC. The V call is TRBV11-2, the J call TRBJ2-1; TRBD2 matches 8 bases. The CDR3 has 15 amino acids. The V segment lost 0 bases and the J segment 7 bases; nucleotides outside the gene matches: 5. CDR1 and CDR2 from the germline V gene are SGHAT and FQNNGV.